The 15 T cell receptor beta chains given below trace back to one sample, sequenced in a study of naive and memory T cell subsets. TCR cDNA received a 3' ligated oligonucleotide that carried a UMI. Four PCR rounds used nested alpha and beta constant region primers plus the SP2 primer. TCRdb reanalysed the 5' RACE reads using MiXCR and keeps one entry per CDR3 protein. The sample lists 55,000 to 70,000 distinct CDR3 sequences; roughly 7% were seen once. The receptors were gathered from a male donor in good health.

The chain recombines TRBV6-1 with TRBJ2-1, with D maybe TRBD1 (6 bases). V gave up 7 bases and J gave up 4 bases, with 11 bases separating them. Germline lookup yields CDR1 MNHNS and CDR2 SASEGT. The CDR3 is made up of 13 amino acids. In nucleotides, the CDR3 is TGTGCCAGCACTAACAGGGATTACAATGAGCAGTTCTTC. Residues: CASTNRDYNEQFF.

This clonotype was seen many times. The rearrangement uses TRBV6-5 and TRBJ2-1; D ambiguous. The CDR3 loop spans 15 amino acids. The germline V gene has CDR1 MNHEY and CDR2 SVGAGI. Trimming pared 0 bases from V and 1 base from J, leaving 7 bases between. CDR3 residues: CASSYSPESYNEQFF. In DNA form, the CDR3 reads TGTGCCAGCAGTTACTCCCCGGAGTCCTACAATGAGCAGTTCTTC.

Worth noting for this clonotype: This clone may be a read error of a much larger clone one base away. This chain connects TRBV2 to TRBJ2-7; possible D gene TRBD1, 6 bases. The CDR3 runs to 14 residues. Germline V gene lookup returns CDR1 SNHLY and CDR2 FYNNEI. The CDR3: CASSENRVVYERYF. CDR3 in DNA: TGTGCCAGCAGTGAAAACAGGGTGGTCTACGAGCGGTACTTC.

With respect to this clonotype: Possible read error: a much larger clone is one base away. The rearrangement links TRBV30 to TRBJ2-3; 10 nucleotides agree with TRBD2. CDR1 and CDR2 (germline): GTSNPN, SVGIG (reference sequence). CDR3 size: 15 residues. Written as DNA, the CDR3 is TGTGCCTGGGGCGCTAGCGGGAGTCTTGCAGATACGAAGTATTTT. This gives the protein CAWGASGSLADTKYF.

CDR3 nucleotides: TGCAGCGCCCAAGGGGCGAGACAGGGTGGTAGGAACACTGAAGCTTTCTTT. Amino acid sequence: CSAQGARQGGRNTEAFF. V is TRBV29-1 and J is TRBJ1-1, with 7 bases aligning to TRBD1. The CDR3 length is 17 residues. Germline V gives CDR1 SQVTM, CDR2 ANQGSEA. The trim removed 7 bases at V and 1 base at J, leaving 18 bases unmatched.

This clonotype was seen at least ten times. The CDR3 nucleotides read TGTGCCAGCAGTTACCGGGCTAGCGGGCGTTTGAACAATGAGCAGTTCTTC. Encoded protein: CASSYRASGRLNNEQFF. This chain links TRBV6-2 or TRBV6-3 with TRBJ2-1, with 8 bases lining up with TRBD2. Germline values: CDR1 MNHEY, CDR2 SVGEGT. Trimming cost V 2 bases and J 5 bases; bases outside gene matches: 11. The CDR3 covers 17 residues.

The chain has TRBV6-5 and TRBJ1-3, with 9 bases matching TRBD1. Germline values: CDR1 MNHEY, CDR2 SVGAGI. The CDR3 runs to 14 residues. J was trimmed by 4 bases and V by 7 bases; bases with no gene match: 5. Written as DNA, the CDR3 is TGTGCCAGCAAGGAGGGGACAGGGGGAAACACCATATATTTT. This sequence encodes CASKEGTGGNTIYF.

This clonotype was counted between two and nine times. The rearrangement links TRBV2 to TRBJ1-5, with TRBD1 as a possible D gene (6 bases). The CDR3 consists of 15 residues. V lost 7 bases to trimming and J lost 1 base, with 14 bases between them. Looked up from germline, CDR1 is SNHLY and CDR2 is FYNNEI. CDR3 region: CASNEDRLSNQPQHF. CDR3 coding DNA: TGTGCCAGCAACGAAGACAGGTTAAGCAATCAGCCCCAGCATTTT.

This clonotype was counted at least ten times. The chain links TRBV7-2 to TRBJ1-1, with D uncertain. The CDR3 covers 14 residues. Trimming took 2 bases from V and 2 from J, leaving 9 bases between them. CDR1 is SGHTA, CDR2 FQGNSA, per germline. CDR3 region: CASSLYAANTEAFF. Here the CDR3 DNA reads TGTGCCAGCAGCTTATACGCCGCCAACACTGAAGCTTTCTTT.

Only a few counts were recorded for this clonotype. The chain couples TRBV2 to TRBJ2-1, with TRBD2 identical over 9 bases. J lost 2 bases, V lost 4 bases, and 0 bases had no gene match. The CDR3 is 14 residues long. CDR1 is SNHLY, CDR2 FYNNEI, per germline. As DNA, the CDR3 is TGTGCCAGCAGTGCTAGCGGGGCCTACAATGAGCAGTTCTTC. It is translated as CASSASGAYNEQFF.

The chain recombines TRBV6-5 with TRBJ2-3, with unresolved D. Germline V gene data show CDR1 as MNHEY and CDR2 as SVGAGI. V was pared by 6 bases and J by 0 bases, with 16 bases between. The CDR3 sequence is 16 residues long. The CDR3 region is CASSSPGVPSTDTQYF. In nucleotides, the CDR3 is TGTGCCAGCAGCTCCCCTGGGGTTCCTAGCACAGATACGCAGTATTTT.

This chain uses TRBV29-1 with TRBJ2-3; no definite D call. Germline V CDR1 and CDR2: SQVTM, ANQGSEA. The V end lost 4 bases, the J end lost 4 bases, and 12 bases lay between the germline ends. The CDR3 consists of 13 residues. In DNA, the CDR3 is TGCAGCGTTGGTGGGCCCGCACCAGATACGCAGTATTTT. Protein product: CSVGGPAPDTQYF.

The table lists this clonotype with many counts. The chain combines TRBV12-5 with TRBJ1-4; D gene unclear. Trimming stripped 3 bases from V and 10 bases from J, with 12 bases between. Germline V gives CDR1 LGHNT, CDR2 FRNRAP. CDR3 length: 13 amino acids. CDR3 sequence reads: CASGLVGRGKLFF. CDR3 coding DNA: TGTGCTAGTGGTTTAGTGGGAAGAGGAAAACTGTTTTTT.

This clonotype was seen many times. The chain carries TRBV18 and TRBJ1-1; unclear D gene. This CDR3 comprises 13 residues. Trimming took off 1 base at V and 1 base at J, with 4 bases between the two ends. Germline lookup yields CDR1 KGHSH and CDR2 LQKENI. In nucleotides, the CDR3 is TGTGCCAGCTCACCACAGGGGAACACTGAAGCTTTCTTT. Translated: CASSPQGNTEAFF. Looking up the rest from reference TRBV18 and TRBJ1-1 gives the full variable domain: NAGVMQNPRHLVRRRGQEARLRCSPMKGHSHVYWYRQLPEEGLKFMVYLQKENIIDESGMPKERFSAEFPKEGPSILRIQQVVRGDSAAYFCASSPQGNTEAFFGQGTRLTVV.

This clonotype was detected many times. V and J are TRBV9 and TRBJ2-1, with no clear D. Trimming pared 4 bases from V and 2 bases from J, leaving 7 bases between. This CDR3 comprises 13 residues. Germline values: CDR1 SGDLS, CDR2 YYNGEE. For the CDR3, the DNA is TGTGCCAGCAGCCCCCGTACCTACAATGAGCAGTTCTTC. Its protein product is CASSPRTYNEQFF.